This T cell receptor (beta chain) was obtained from a study of shared clonotypes between healthy human individuals. Study-level information: Plates per donor: three CD4 naive, three CD4 memory, two CD8 naive, one CD8 memory. Study-level points and caveats: It was observed that roughly 5.1% of naive CD4 clonotypes were shared across a few donors.

Naive CD8 cells lacked CD45RO and underwent positive selection for CCR7, leaving out terminally differentiated effector memory CD45RA+ cells. In the case of this clone: Its antigen is currently unknown.

A 200 ng quantity of DNA, roughly 30,000 T cell genomes, went into the sorted-subset replicate PCRs. The table came from immunoSEQ multiplex PCR; TCRdb's copy has only in-frame clones and leaves some out. The repertoire consists of about 1.9 million clones, with over 85% occurring once and the leading ten covering around 1.8%. CDR3 length equals 14 residues. Germline V CDR1 and CDR2: MNHNS, SASEGT. J lost 2 bases, V lost 5 bases, and 6 bases had no gene match. This clonotype was obtained from a young man in good health. Some clones in this sample may be carry-over from other donors' samples. This chain joins TRBV6-1 and TRBJ2-7; 7 positions agree with TRBD1. What was sequenced was naive CD8+ T cells from PBMCs. CDR3 loop: CASSIDRATYEQYF. CDR3 DNA sequence: TGTGCCAGCAGTATAGACAGGGCAACCTACGAGCAGTACTTC.